This T cell receptor beta chain was recorded in a study of cytomegalovirus exposure and HLA in healthy donors. Germline lookup yields CDR1 LNHDA and CDR2 SQIVND (reference sequence). The CDR3 runs 14 residues. Trimming stripped 7 bases from V and 7 bases from J, with 16 bases between. Assay used: immunoSEQ multiplex PCR; TCRdb lists only in-frame clones, some missing. This table holds 150,000 to 250,000 clones, about 79% found once. Donors were drawn from the approximately 120-subject validation cohort, separate from the approximately 680-subject first cohort. A word on this clone: Its antigen is undetermined.

Whole-study findings and limits: Cytomegalovirus-associated status was assigned to roughly 160 TCR beta chains. Some public TCRs appeared in many individuals, while most sequences were rare.

The sequenced sample was PBMCs. This clonotype was obtained from a woman aged 25 to 39 in good health and CMV-seropositive. The rearrangement joins TRBV19 to TRBJ2-2, with D possibly matching TRBD2 (6 bases). CDR3 loop: CASNSGVIGGELFF. CDR3 coding DNA: TGTGCCAGTAACTCGGGGGTAATCGGCGGGGAGCTGTTTTTT.